A selection of T cell receptor beta chains follows, all from one sample in a study of cytomegalovirus exposure and HLA in healthy donors. Using immunoSEQ multiplex PCR, the repertoire was profiled, and TCRdb retains in-frame clones only, with some absent. The sample shows about 220,000 clones, about 90% of them seen only once. Material: PBMCs. These receptors were collected from a woman under 30 in good health and CMV-seronegative. CDR3s include the opening cysteine and the closing phenylalanine or tryptophan. The D gene is left open where the match is weak. Where a row states a size, it is once, few, many or the class of an expanded clone; other rows omit it.

NA	NA	TRBV28	TRBJ1-1	TGTGCCAGCGGCGGCGCTAAGGTGGCTTTCTTT	CASGGAKVAFF
NA	NA	TRBV29-1	TRBJ1-4	TGCAGCGTTGAAATCCGGGGAACAACTAATGAAAAACTGTTTTTT	CSVEIRGTTNEKLFF
once	NA	TRBV2	TRBJ1-1	TGTGCCAGCAGTGAAGCGCTTGTTCGGGGAGAAGCTTTCTTT	CASSEALVRGEAFF
NA	TRBD1	TRBV29-1	TRBJ1-2	TGCAGCGTTGTCCTCGTTGCGGGACAGGGGGCTTCCTACACCTTC	CSVVLVAGQGASYTF
NA	NA	TRBV5-1	TRBJ1-1	TGCGCCAGCAGCTTCGGGACACTGAACACTGAAGCTTTCTTT	CASSFGTLNTEAFF
NA	TRBD2	TRBV30	TRBJ2-7	TGTGCCTGGACGAGGACTAGCGTCGAGCAGTACTTC	CAWTRTSVEQYF
NA	NA	TRBV28	TRBJ1-4	TGTGCCAGCATCGGGGGTAAAAATGAAAAACTGTTTTTT	CASIGGKNEKLFF
NA	TRBD1	TRBV5-1	TRBJ1-2	TGCGCCAGCAGCTTGAGACAGGGTGGTGGCTACACCTTC	CASSLRQGGGYTF
once	TRBD2	TRBV15	TRBJ2-2	TGTGCCACCAGCAGACTAGCGGGTACCGGGGAGCTGTTTTTT	CATSRLAGTGELFF
NA	NA	TRBV29-1	TRBJ2-7	TGCAGCGTTAGCCTCACTACAGGTTACGAGCAGTACTTC	CSVSLTTGYEQYF
NA	NA	TRBV30	TRBJ1-5	TGTGCCTGGAGTAGCACAGCCAATCAGCCCCAGCATTTT	CAWSSTANQPQHF
once	NA	TRBV20-1	TRBJ1-1	TGCAGCGCGGGGACGGTAGATGAAGCTTTCTTT	CSAGTVDEAFF
few	TRBD2	TRBV19	TRBJ2-7	TGTGCCAGTAGTGGACTTGGACTAGCGGGAGGCTACGAGCAGTACTTC	CASSGLGLAGGYEQYF
few	TRBD2	TRBV4-2	TRBJ2-2	TGTGCCAGCAGCAAAGTGCGCGGGAGGGAAACCGGGGAGCTGTTTTTT	CASSKVRGRETGELFF
NA	TRBD2	TRBV6-5	TRBJ2-7	TGTGCCAGCAGTTATAGGGAGGGGATATACGAGCAGTACTTC	CASSYREGIYEQYF
NA	TRBD2	TRBV5-1	TRBJ2-7	TGCGCCAGCAGCCATACTACCGGGACTAGCGGGAGCTACGAGCAGTACTTC	CASSHTTGTSGSYEQYF
NA	NA	TRBV7-2	TRBJ2-7	TGTGCCAGCAGCTGGGCGCCAGGGGCTCCGTACGAGCAGTACTTC	CASSWAPGAPYEQYF
once	TRBD1	TRBV7-9	TRBJ2-1	TGTGCCAGCACCGAAAAGGGACGACAGGGAGCGATATCCTACAATGAGCAGTTCTTC	CASTEKGRQGAISYNEQFF
NA	TRBD2	TRBV25-1	TRBJ2-3	TGTGCCAGCAGCCCGACTAGCGGGAGGGCCGGGGGGCAGTATTTT	CASSPTSGRAGGQYF
NA	TRBD2	TRBV15	TRBJ2-7	TGTGCCACCAGCAGCGAGAAACTAGCGGGAGGCGCCTACGAGCAATACTTC	CATSSEKLAGGAYEQYF
NA	NA	TRBV9	TRBJ1-5	TGTATCTCTGAGGGGGATCAGCCCCAGCATTTT	CISEGDQPQHF
NA	TRBD2	TRBV10-3	TRBJ2-1	TGTGCCATCAGTGAGTCGGGGAGCGGGAGGGGCGGGGAGCAGTTCTTC	CAISESGSGRGGEQFF
NA	NA	TRBV6-5	TRBJ1-5	TGTGCCAGCAGTTACACCTTCGGAGGGCAGCCCCAGCATTTT	CASSYTFGGQPQHF
NA	NA	TRBV30	TRBJ1-2	TGTGCCTGGAGTGTCCCGGGTTATGGCTATGGCTACACCTTC	CAWSVPGYGYGYTF
once	NA	TRBV29-1	TRBJ1-2	TGCAGCGTTGAACTACAGGGAACTGAGGGCTACACCTTC	CSVELQGTEGYTF
NA	NA	TRBV6-6	TRBJ1-4	TGTGCCAGCAGTTACTCAGGAGGGACTAATGAAAAACTGTTTTTT	CASSYSGGTNEKLFF
NA	NA	TRBV5-1	TRBJ2-7	TGCGCCAGCAGCTTGGCCGACAGCTCCTACGAGCAGTACTTC	CASSLADSSYEQYF
NA	NA	TRBV27	TRBJ1-2	TGTGCCAGCAGCCAACCGCGGGGCTATGGCTACACCTTC	CASSQPRGYGYTF
NA	TRBD2	TRBV10-1	TRBJ2-1	TGCGCCAGCAGTGAGTCCCGAGCGGGAGGGTTGGATGAGCAGTTCTTC	CASSESRAGGLDEQFF
NA	TRBD2	TRBV27	TRBJ2-2	TGTGCCAGCAGTTTAGGGGTAGCGGGACACACCGGGGAGCTGTTTTTT	CASSLGVAGHTGELFF
NA	NA	TRBV11-2	TRBJ2-1	TGTGCCAGCAGCTTAGATAGCCCGCCAACGACGTTCTTC	CASSLDSPPTTFF
NA	NA	TRBV5-1	TRBJ2-3	TGCGCCAGCAGCTTGGCGGGGGATACGCAGTATTTT	CASSLAGDTQYF
NA	NA	TRBV27	TRBJ2-1	TGTGCCAGCAGTTTTCATAGGGAGTTTAATGAGCAGTTCTTC	CASSFHREFNEQFF
NA	NA	TRBV27	TRBJ1-1	TGTGCCAGCAGTTTATCGGGGGGGGTCAACACTGAAGCTTTCTTT	CASSLSGGVNTEAFF
NA	NA	TRBV2	TRBJ2-5	TGTGCCAGCAGTGCGACAGGAGAGATCCAAGAGACCCAGTACTTC	CASSATGEIQETQYF
few	TRBD2	TRBV19	TRBJ2-5	TGTGCCAGTAGTATGGCTAGCGGGAGGGCCGAGACCCAGTACTTC	CASSMASGRAETQYF
NA	NA	TRBV27	TRBJ2-7	TGTGCCAGCAGTTCCTACCCTGGGGGGAGCTCCTACGAGCAGTACTTC	CASSSYPGGSSYEQYF
NA	TRBD1	TRBV9	TRBJ2-5	TGTGCCAGCAGCAACGGACAGGGCGATCAAGAGACCCAGTACTTC	CASSNGQGDQETQYF
NA	TRBD1	TRBV2	TRBJ2-5	TGTGCCAGCAGGCACGGACAGGGTCCTGAGACCCAGTACTTC	CASRHGQGPETQYF
NA	TRBD1	TRBV5-4	TRBJ2-5	TGTGCCAGCAGCTTGTTTACAGGGGGCGAAGAGACCCAGTACTTC	CASSLFTGGEETQYF
once	NA	TRBV19	TRBJ1-2	TGTGCCAGAGAACACAGGGAGGGCTATGGCTACACCTTC	CAREHREGYGYTF
once	NA	TRBV10-2	TRBJ1-2	TGCGCCAGCAGCGAGATCGGACGGACTTATGGCTACACCTTC	CASSEIGRTYGYTF
NA	NA	TRBV28	TRBJ1-2	TGTGCCAGCAGTTTGGCAGGGTCGGGGCGGGGGAAGGATGGCTACACCTTC	CASSLAGSGRGKDGYTF
NA	NA	TRBV29-1	TRBJ2-5	TGCAGCGTGCGCCCAGTTCTCCGGGGCCAAGAGACCCAGTACTTC	CSVRPVLRGQETQYF
NA	TRBD1	TRBV9	TRBJ1-1	TGTGCCAGCAGCACCCACAGGGGAATGAACACTGAAGCTTTCTTT	CASSTHRGMNTEAFF
NA	TRBD2	TRBV29-1	TRBJ2-1	TGCAGCGTGCCGACTAGCGGGAGGTTTAATGAGCAGTTCTTC	CSVPTSGRFNEQFF
NA	NA	TRBV15	TRBJ2-7	TGTGCCACCAGCGGCGGTCGGGGCGAGCAGTACTTC	CATSGGRGEQYF
NA	NA	TRBV5-4	TRBJ2-2	TGTGCCAGCAGCTTGGCCCTGAACACCGGGGAGCTGTTTTTT	CASSLALNTGELFF
NA	TRBD1	TRBV7-2	TRBJ1-5	TGTGCCAGCAGCCGAAGTGGGACAGGGGGCGATGTTCAGCCCCAGCATTTT	CASSRSGTGGDVQPQHF
NA	NA	TRBV7-9	TRBJ2-2	TGTGCCAGCAGCCACGGTACCGGGGAGCTGTTTTTT	CASSHGTGELFF
NA	TRBD2	TRBV5-6	TRBJ2-2	TGTGCCAGCAGTTACCTAGCGGGAGGGCACACCGGGGAGCTGTTTTTT	CASSYLAGGHTGELFF
NA	NA	TRBV28	TRBJ2-3	TGTGCCAGCAGTTTATGGGAGGCCACAGATACGCAGTATTTT	CASSLWEATDTQYF
NA	NA	TRBV9	TRBJ2-1	TGTGCCAGCAGCACGGGACAAATTAATGAGCAGTTCTTC	CASSTGQINEQFF
NA	NA	TRBV27	TRBJ1-4	TGTGCCAGCAGTCCAAACCGGGTTTCGAATGAAAAACTGTTTTTT	CASSPNRVSNEKLFF
NA	TRBD1	TRBV7-9	TRBJ1-3	TGTGCCAGCAGCCTATCGAACAGGGGTAACACCATATATTTT	CASSLSNRGNTIYF
NA	NA	TRBV9	TRBJ2-1	TGTGCCAGCAGCGTAGGCGGGCTCCCGGGCAATGAGCAGTTCTTC	CASSVGGLPGNEQFF
NA	NA	TRBV7-2	TRBJ2-1	TGTGCCAGCAGCTTAGACCGCGGGGCGCAGAATGAGCAGTTCTTC	CASSLDRGAQNEQFF
NA	TRBD2	TRBV29-1	TRBJ2-7	TGCAGCGTTGAAGATCCTGCGGGAGGGCCCTACGAGCAGTACTTC	CSVEDPAGGPYEQYF
NA	TRBD1	TRBV2	TRBJ2-7	TGTGCCAGCAAAGTAGGGACAGCCTCCTACGAGCAGTACTTC	CASKVGTASYEQYF